The next 18 T cell receptor beta chains were all read from a single sample in a study of shared clonotypes between healthy human individuals (dated by TCRdb to the early 2020s). CD8 naive samples were CD45RO-negative cells positively selected for CCR7, giving a CD45RA+CCR7+ population that excluded TemRA cells. To prepare the library, the immunoSEQ multiplex PCR assay was applied. TCRdb stores this immuneACCESS table with in-frame sequences only. Part of the clones is absent; in the studies checked, under half of the shortfall reflects unresolved V genes, and no reason is known for the rest. The sample table records roughly 2.1 million clones; around 93% of these occur just once. The top ten constitute roughly 1.8% of the sample. Sequencing input: naive CD8+ T cells from PBMCs. Read against the paper, the sample's cell subset or site label means: CD45RA+CCR7+. The receptors shown here come from a man aged 18 to 29 in good health. Some clones in this sample may be carry-over from other donors' samples.

The chain uses TRBV27 and TRBJ2-1; 10 bases align to TRBD2. The germline CDR1 and CDR2 sequences are MNHEY and SMNVEV (reference sequence). V was clipped by 5 bases and J by 4 bases; unmatched bases: 20. The CDR3 is made up of 20 amino acids. CDR3 residues: CASSPQEGNIMGLAYNEQFF. CDR3 bases: TGTGCCAGCAGTCCACAGGAGGGGAACATTATGGGACTAGCGTACAATGAGCAGTTCTTC.

The CDR3 protein is CSTPRGGSAFF. CDR3 DNA: TGCAGCACCCCCCGTGGGGGCTCAGCTTTCTTT. The rearrangement links TRBV29-1 to TRBJ1-1; D may be TRBD1 (6 bases). V was clipped by 8 bases and J by 10 bases, with 17 bases between them. Germline values: CDR1 SQVTM, CDR2 ANQGSEA. The CDR3 has 11 amino acids.

This chain uses TRBV9 with TRBJ2-2; TRBD2 aligns across 8 bases. With V trimmed by 1 base and J by 4 bases, 18 bases remained unmatched. The CDR3 extends over 20 amino acids. Germline lookup yields CDR1 SGDLS and CDR2 YYNGEE. CDR3 loop: CASSVRAPGGKREFTGELFF. The DNA for the CDR3 is TGTGCCAGCAGCGTAAGAGCACCCGGGGGTAAGCGGGAGTTCACCGGGGAGCTGTTTTTT. The whole variable domain, filled in from reference TRBV9 and TRBJ2-2, reads DSGVTQTPKHLITATGQRVTLRCSPRSGDLSVYWYQQSLDQGLQFLIQYYNGEERAKGNILERFSAQQFPDLHSELNLSSLELGDSALYFCASSVRAPGGKREFTGELFFGEGSRLTVL.

This clone occurred a few times. The chain carries TRBV21-1 and TRBJ2-7; the table's D call, TRBD2, has no DNA check behind it. TRBV21-1 is shown as a pseudogene. CDR3 length equals 14 residues. CDR3 DNA sequence: TGTGCCAGCAGCAAAGAGGGCAGGGAGGACGAGCAGTACTTC. This translates into CASSKEGREDEQYF.

This clone showed up just once. Other DNA variants within this sample encode the same CDR3. CDR3 amino acids: CASSLGVGTEAFF. The CDR3 nucleotides are TGTGCCAGCAGTTTGGGGGTTGGCACTGAAGCTTTCTTT. The chain couples TRBV27 to TRBJ1-1, with D perhaps TRBD1 (5 bases). The germline V and J ends were trimmed by 3 bases and 4 bases, with 9 bases remaining between them. Germline lookup yields CDR1 MNHEY and CDR2 SMNVEV (reference sequence). The CDR3 loop spans 13 amino acids.

The chain employs TRBV5-4 and TRBJ2-5, with a tentative D call TRBD1 (5 bases). The DNA end is a closer match to TRBJ2-7, so the J assignment may be wrong. The CDR3 is 11 residues long. Germline lookup yields CDR1 SGHNT and CDR2 YYREEE (reference sequence). CDR3 nucleotides: TGTGCCTTTGAGGTGGGGCGCGAGCAGTACTTC. Protein: CAFEVGREQYF.

The chain carries TRBV5-1 and TRBJ2-7; 9 bases map to TRBD1. The CDR3 runs to 15 residues. Per germline, CDR1 SGHRS and CDR2 YFSETQ. With V trimmed by 4 bases and J by 4 bases, 9 bases remained unmatched. CDR3 amino acids: CASSLTGTGNYEQYF. The CDR3 DNA reads as TGCGCCAGCAGCCTGACCGGGACAGGGAATTACGAGCAGTACTTC. The full variable domain, completed using reference TRBV5-1 and TRBJ2-7, is KAGVTQTPRYLIKTRGQQVTLSCSPISGHRSVSWYQQTPGQGLQFLFEYFSETQRNKGNFPGRFSGRQFSNSRSEMNVSTLELGDSALYLCASSLTGTGNYEQYFGPGTRLTVT.

The chain has TRBV15 and TRBJ2-2, with D perhaps matching TRBD1 or TRBD2 (6 bases each). Germline CDR1 and CDR2: LNHNV and YYDKDF (reference sequence). The CDR3 is 16 residues long. V shed 0 bases and J shed 0 bases, with 8 bases lying between them. The CDR3 DNA sequence: TGTGCCACCAGCAGAGAAGGGGGGCCGAACACCGGGGAGCTGTTTTTT. Translating it yields CATSREGGPNTGELFF.

The chain joins TRBV5-3 to TRBJ2-3; the match to TRBD2 covers 12 bases. Being an ORF, TRBV5-3 has a function that is uncertain. This CDR3 is built from 18 residues. V trimming: 0 bases; J trimming: 0 bases; junction bases outside the gene matches: 5. CDR3 sequence (DNA): TGTGCCAGAAGCTTGGTGGCTAGCGGGAGGGGAAGCACAGATACGCAGTATTTT. Translating gives CARSLVASGRGSTDTQYF.

This chain joins TRBV7-9 and TRBJ1-1; no reliable D call. CDR3 length: 14 amino acids. Germline values: CDR1 SEHNR, CDR2 FQNEAQ (reference sequence). V dropped 2 bases and J dropped 4 bases, with 11 bases sitting between them. The CDR3 nucleotides are TGTGCCAGCAGCTTATCGGGCCGGAGCACTGAAGCTTTCTTT. Encoded protein: CASSLSGRSTEAFF.

Worth noting for this clone: Distinct nucleotide sequences in the sample also encode this CDR3. The chain recombines TRBV15 with TRBJ2-7; TRBD1 matches at 9 bases. With 0 bases clipped from V and 1 base from J, the junction kept 1 base outside the gene matches. The CDR3 covers 15 residues. Germline CDR1 LNHNV, CDR2 YYDKDF (reference sequence). The CDR3 is CATSRETGGSYEQYF. The CDR3, as DNA: TGTGCCACCAGCAGAGAGACAGGGGGTTCCTACGAGCAGTACTTC.

This rearrangement joins TRBV28 to TRBJ1-6, with TRBD1 identical over 7 bases. V gave up 3 bases and J gave up 5 bases; unmatched junction bases: 1. The CDR3 spans 14 residues. The germline CDR1 and CDR2 sequences are MDHEN and SYDVKM. The CDR3 DNA reads as TGTGCCAGCAGTTTCGGGACAGATAATTCACCCCTCCACTTT. It yields the protein CASSFGTDNSPLHF.

In this sample, this clone turned up once. The chain uses TRBV4-3 and TRBJ2-1; D is uncertain. Trimming removed 4 bases at V and 0 bases at J, with 16 bases between. Germline lookup yields CDR1 LGHNA and CDR2 YSLEER. The CDR3 contains 17 residues. The chain's CDR3 is CASSPHDGVSSYNEQFF. The CDR3 DNA reads as TGCGCCAGCAGCCCCCACGACGGTGTAAGCTCCTACAATGAGCAGTTCTTC.

The V gene is TRBV29-1, the J gene TRBJ2-1, with 11 bases aligning to TRBD1. J was trimmed by 7 bases and V by 2 bases; bases with no gene match: 7. Germline values: CDR1 SQVTM, CDR2 ANQGSEA. This CDR3 contains 15 residues. CDR3 loop: CSVESLDRGRNEQFF. CDR3 nucleotide sequence: TGCAGCGTTGAATCCCTGGACAGGGGGCGGAATGAGCAGTTCTTC.

The CDR3 protein is CASSSPDLDKQYF. DNA for the CDR3: TGTGCCAGCAGTTCCCCCGACCTTGACAAGCAGTACTTC. The chain combines TRBV28 with TRBJ2-7, with D unresolved. The V end lost 4 bases, the J end lost 8 bases, and 15 bases lay between the germline ends. This CDR3 is 13 amino acids long. Per germline, CDR1 MDHEN and CDR2 SYDVKM.

CDR3 DNA sequence: TGTGCCAGCAGTGAAACTCGTAAAGGGTCTGGGGCCAACGTCCTGACTTTC. Its translation: CASSETRKGSGANVLTF. The genes are TRBV6-1 and TRBJ2-6; D gene uncertain. Trimming left V 2 bases short and J 1 base short, with 12 bases between. CDR1 is MNHNS and CDR2 is SASEGT in the germline V gene. The CDR3 contains 17 residues.

The rearrangement links TRBV27 to TRBJ2-7; TRBD1 matches 7 bases. Germline values: CDR1 MNHEY, CDR2 SMNVEV (reference sequence). The CDR3 is 15 residues long. Trimming cost V 6 bases and J 2 bases; bases outside gene matches: 10. This chain's CDR3 is CASSNRQGLTYEQYF. For the CDR3, the DNA is TGTGCCAGCAGCAACAGACAGGGCCTTACCTACGAGCAGTACTTC.

The rearrangement uses TRBV15 and TRBJ2-1; TRBD2 is a possible D gene (5 bases). The V end was cut by 3 bases, the J end by 1 base, with 13 bases between. Germline V gives CDR1 LNHNV, CDR2 YYDKDF (reference sequence). The CDR3 totals 16 residues. CDR3 sequence reads: CATSRRTRGSYNEQFF. CDR3 bases: TGTGCCACCAGCAGGCGAACTCGAGGGTCCTACAATGAGCAGTTCTTC.